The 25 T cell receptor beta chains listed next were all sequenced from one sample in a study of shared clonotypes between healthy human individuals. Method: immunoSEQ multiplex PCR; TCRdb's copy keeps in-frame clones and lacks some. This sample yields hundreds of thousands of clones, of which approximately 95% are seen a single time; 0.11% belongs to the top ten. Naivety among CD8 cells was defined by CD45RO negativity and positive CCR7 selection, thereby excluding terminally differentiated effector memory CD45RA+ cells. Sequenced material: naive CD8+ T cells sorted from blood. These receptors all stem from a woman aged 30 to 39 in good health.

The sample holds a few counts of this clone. The CDR3 protein is CASSSDSYEQYF. CDR3 coding DNA: TGTGCCAGCAGTTCGGACAGCTACGAGCAGTACTTC. V usage is TRBV6-5 and J usage is TRBJ2-7; possible D gene TRBD1, 6 bases. The CDR3 has 12 amino acids. V was trimmed by 4 bases and J by 3 bases, leaving 7 bases between them. CDR1 is MNHEY and CDR2 is SVGAGI in the germline V gene.

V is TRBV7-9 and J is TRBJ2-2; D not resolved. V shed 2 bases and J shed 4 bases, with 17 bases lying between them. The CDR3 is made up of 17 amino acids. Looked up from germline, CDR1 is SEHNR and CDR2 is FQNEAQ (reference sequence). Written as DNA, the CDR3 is TGTGCCAGCAGCTTAATAAGGCGCGGAGTCGTCACCGGGGAGCTGTTTTTT. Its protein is CASSLIRRGVVTGELFF. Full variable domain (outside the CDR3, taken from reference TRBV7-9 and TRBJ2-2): DTGVSQNPRHKITKRGQNVTFRCDPISEHNRLYWYRQTLGQGPEFLTYFQNEAQLEKSRLLSDRFSAERPKGSFSTLEIQRTEQGDSAMYLCASSLIRRGVVTGELFFGEGSRLTVL.

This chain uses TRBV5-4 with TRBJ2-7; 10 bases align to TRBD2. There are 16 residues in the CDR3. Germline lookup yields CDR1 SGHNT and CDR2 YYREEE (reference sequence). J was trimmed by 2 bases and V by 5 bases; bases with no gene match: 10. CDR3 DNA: TGTGCCAGCAGTCGACCGACTAGCGGGCCCACCTACGAGCAGTACTTC. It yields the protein CASSRPTSGPTYEQYF.

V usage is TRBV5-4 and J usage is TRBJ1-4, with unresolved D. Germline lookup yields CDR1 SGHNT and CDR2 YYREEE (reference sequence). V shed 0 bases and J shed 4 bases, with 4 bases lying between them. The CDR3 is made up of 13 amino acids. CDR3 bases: TGTGCCAGCAGCTTGGGTTATAATGAAAAACTGTTTTTT. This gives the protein CASSLGYNEKLFF. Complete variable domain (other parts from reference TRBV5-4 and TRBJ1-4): ETGVTQSPTHLIKTRGQQVTLRCSSQSGHNTVSWYQQALGQGPQFIFQYYREEENGRGNFPPRFSGLQFPNYSSELNVNALELDDSALYLCASSLGYNEKLFFGSGTQLSVL.

CDR3 protein: CGDNEQFF. The CDR3 DNA reads as TGTGGAGACAATGAGCAGTTCTTC. The chain carries TRBV21-1 and TRBJ2-1; the table names TRBD2, a call not compared with the DNA. TRBV21-1 is deemed a pseudogene. This CDR3 is 8 amino acids long.

The CDR3 nucleotides are TGTGCCAGCAGCCTAAGGACAGGGGGCTACACCGGGGAGCTGTTTTTT. This translates into CASSLRTGGYTGELFF. V and J are TRBV13 and TRBJ2-2, with 11 bases matching TRBD1. Per the germline V gene, CDR1 is PRHDT and CDR2 is FYEKMQ (reference sequence). The trim removed 5 bases at V and 3 bases at J, leaving 5 bases unmatched. The CDR3 sequence is 16 residues long. The entire variable domain, with the rest obtained from reference TRBV13 and TRBJ2-2, is as follows: AAGVIQSPRHLIKEKRETATLKCYPIPRHDTVYWYQQGPGQDPQFLISFYEKMQSDKGSIPDRFSAQQFSDYHSELNMSSLELGDSALYFCASSLRTGGYTGELFFGEGSRLTVL.

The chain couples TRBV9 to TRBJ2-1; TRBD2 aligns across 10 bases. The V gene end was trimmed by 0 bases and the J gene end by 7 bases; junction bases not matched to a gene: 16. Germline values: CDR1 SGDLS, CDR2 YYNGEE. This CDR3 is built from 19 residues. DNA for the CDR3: TGTGCCAGCAGCGTAGAGGGCGGACTAGCGGAATCTTCTGATAATGAGCAGTTCTTC. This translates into CASSVEGGLAESSDNEQFF.

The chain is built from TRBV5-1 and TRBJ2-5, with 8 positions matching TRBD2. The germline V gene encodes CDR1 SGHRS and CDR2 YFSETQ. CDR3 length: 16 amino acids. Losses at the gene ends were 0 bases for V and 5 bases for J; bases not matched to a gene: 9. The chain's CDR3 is CASSLVGSGSWETQYF. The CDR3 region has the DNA TGCGCCAGCAGCTTGGTAGGGAGCGGGAGCTGGGAGACCCAGTACTTC. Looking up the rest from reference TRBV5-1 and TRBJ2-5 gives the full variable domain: KAGVTQTPRYLIKTRGQQVTLSCSPISGHRSVSWYQQTPGQGLQFLFEYFSETQRNKGNFPGRFSGRQFSNSRSEMNVSTLELGDSALYLCASSLVGSGSWETQYFGPGTRLLVL.

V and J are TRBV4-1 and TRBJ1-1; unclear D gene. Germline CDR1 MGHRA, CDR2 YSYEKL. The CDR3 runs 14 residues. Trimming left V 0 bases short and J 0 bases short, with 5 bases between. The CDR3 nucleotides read TGCGCCAGCAGCCAAGATCCGTTGAACACTGAAGCTTTCTTT. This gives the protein CASSQDPLNTEAFF.

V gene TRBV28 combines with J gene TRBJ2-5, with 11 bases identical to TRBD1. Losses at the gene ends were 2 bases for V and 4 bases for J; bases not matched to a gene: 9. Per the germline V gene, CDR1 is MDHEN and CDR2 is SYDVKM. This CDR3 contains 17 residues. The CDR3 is CASSLDPGQGAGETQYF. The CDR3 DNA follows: TGTGCCAGCAGTTTAGATCCCGGACAGGGGGCCGGAGAGACCCAGTACTTC.

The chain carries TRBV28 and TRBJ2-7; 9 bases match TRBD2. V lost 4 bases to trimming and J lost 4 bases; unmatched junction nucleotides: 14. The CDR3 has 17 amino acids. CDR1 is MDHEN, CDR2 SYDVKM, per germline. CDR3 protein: CASSSGPTAGGGYEQYF. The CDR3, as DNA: TGTGCCAGCAGTTCGGGACCCACAGCGGGAGGCGGATACGAGCAGTACTTC.

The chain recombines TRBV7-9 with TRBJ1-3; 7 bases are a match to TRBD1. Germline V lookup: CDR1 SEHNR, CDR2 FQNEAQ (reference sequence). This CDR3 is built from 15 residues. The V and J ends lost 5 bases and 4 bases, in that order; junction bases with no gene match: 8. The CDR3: CASSPDRFIGNTIYF. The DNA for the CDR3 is TGTGCCAGCAGCCCGGACAGGTTTATCGGAAACACCATATATTTT.

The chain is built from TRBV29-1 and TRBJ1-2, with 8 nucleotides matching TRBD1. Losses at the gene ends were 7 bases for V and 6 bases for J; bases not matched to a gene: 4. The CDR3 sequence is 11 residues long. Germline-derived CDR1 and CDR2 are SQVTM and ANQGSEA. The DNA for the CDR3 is TGCAGCGACAGGGGGGAGGATGGCTACACCTTC. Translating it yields CSDRGEDGYTF.

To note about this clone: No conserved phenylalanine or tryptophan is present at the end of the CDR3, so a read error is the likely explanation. The CDR3 loop is CASRGIGGSTEAFS. CDR3 coding DNA: TGTGCCAGCAGGGGGATTGGAGGCAGTACTGAAGCTTTCTCT. The genes are TRBV11-2 and TRBJ1-1; D gene unclear. The CDR3 contains 14 residues. Germline CDR1 is SGHAT and CDR2 is FQNNGV. Trimming removed 6 bases from V and 5 bases from J, with 16 bases in between.

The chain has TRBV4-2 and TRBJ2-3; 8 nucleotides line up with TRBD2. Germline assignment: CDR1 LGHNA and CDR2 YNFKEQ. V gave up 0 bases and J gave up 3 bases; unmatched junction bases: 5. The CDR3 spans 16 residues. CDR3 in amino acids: CASSQDPGGETDTQYF. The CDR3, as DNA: TGTGCCAGCAGCCAAGATCCGGGGGGGGAGACAGATACGCAGTATTTT.

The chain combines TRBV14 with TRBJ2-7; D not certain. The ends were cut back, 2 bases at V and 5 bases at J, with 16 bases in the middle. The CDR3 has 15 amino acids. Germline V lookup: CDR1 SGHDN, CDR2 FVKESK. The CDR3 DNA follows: TGTGCCAGCAGCCAAAGGTACCTCACGACCCACGAGCAGTACTTC. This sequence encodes CASSQRYLTTHEQYF.

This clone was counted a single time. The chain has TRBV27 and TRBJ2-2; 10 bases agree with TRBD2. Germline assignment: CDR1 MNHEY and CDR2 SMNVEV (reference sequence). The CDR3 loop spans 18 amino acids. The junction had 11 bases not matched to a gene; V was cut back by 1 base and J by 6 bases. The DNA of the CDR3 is TGTGCCAGCAGTTTATTGGGGGCCACTAGCGGGATCCCCGGGGAGCTGTTTTTT. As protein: CASSLLGATSGIPGELFF.

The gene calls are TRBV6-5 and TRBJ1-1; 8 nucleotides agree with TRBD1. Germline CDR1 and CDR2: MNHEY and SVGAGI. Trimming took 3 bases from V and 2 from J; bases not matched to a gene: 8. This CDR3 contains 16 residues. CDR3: CASSYSTTGVNTEAFF. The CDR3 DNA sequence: TGTGCCAGCAGTTATTCCACGACAGGGGTTAACACTGAAGCTTTCTTT.

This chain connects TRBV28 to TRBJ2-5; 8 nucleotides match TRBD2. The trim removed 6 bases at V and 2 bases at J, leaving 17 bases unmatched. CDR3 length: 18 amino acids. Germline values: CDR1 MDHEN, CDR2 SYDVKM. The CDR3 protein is CASSSARGTRDQQETQYF. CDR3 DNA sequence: TGTGCCAGCAGCTCCGCTCGTGGGACTAGGGACCAACAAGAGACCCAGTACTTC.

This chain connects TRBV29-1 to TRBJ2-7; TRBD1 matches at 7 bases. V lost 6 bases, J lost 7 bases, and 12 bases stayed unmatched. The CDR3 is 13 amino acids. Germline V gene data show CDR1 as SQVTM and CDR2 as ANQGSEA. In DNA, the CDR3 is TGCAGCGTCACAGGGGCCCGCGTTAAGGAGCAGTACTTC. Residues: CSVTGARVKEQYF.

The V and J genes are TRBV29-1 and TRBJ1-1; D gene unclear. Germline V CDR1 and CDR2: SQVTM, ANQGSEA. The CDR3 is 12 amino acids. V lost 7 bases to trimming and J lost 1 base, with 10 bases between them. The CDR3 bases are TGCAGCGCCGCAAGAGAGAACACTGAAGCTTTCTTT. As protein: CSAARENTEAFF.

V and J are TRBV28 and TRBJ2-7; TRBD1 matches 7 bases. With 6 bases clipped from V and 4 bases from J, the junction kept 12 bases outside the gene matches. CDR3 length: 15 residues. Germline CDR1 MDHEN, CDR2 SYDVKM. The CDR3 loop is CASRPNRGTDYEQYF. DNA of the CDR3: TGTGCCAGCAGACCCAACAGGGGCACTGATTACGAGCAGTACTTC.

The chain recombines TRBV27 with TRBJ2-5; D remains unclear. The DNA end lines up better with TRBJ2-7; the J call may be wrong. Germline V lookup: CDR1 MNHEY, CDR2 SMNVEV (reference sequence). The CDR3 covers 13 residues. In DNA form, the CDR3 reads TGTGCCAGCAGTTTTGATCAGTCCTACGAGCAGTACTTC. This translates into CASSFDQSYEQYF.

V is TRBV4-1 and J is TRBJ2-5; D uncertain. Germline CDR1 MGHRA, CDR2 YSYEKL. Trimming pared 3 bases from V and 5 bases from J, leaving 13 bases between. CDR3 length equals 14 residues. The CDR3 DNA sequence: TGCGCCAGCAGCCAGATTGGGCCGCGGGAGACCCAGTACTTC. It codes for CASSQIGPRETQYF.

The CDR3 nucleotides read TGTGCCAGCTCACCGACCCCGGGACAGGCAACCTACGAGCAGTACTTC. This gives the protein CASSPTPGQATYEQYF. The V and J genes are TRBV18 and TRBJ2-7; 8 bases fit TRBD1. This CDR3 region has 16 residues. Trimming at V came to 3 bases and at J to 2 bases, leaving 9 bases not matched to a gene. Germline V gene lookup returns CDR1 KGHSH and CDR2 LQKENI.